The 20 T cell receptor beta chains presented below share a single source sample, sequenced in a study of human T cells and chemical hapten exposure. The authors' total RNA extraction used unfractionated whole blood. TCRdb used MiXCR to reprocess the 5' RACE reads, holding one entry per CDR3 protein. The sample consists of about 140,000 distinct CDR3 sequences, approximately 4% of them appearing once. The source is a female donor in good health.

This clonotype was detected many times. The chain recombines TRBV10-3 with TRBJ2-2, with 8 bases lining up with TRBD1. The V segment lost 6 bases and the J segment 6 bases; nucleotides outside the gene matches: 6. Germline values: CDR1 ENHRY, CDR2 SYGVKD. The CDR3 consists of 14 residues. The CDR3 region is CAIRGDRMSGELFF. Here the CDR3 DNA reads TGTGCCATCAGGGGGGACAGGATGTCCGGGGAGCTGTTTTTT.

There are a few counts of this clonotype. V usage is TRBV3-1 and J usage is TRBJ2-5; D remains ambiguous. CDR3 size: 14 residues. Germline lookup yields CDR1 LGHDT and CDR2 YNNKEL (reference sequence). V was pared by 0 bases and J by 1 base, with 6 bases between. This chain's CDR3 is CASSQDWGQETQYF. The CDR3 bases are TGTGCCAGCAGCCAAGATTGGGGCCAAGAGACCCAGTACTTC.

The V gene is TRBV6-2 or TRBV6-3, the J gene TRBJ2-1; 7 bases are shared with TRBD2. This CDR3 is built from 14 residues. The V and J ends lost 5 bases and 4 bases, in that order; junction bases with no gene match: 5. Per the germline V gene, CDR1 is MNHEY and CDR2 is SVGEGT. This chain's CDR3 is CASSPGLTYNEQFF. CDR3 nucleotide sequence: TGTGCCAGCAGTCCGGGACTAACATACAATGAGCAGTTCTTC.

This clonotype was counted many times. The CDR3 sequence: CASSSQPINTEAFF. The DNA for the CDR3 is TGTGCCAGCAGCTCGCAGCCCATAAACACTGAAGCTTTCTTT. J is TRBJ1-1 and V is TRBV7-3; D ambiguous. The CDR3 is 14 amino acids. The germline V and J ends were trimmed by 4 bases and 2 bases, with 11 bases remaining between them. The V gene's germline CDR1 is SGHTA and CDR2 FQGTGA.

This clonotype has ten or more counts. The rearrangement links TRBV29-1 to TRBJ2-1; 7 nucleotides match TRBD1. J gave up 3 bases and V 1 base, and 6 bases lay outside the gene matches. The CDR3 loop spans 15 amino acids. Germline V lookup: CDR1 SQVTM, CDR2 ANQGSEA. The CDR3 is CSVEGQGGVYNEQFF. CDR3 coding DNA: TGCAGCGTTGAAGGACAGGGTGGGGTCTACAATGAGCAGTTCTTC.

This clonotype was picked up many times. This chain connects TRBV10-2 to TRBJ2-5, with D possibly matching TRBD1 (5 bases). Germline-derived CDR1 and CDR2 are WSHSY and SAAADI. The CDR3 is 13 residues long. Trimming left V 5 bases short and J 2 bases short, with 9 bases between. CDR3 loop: CASSFTGQETQYF. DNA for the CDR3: TGCGCCAGCAGTTTCACAGGACAAGAGACCCAGTACTTC.

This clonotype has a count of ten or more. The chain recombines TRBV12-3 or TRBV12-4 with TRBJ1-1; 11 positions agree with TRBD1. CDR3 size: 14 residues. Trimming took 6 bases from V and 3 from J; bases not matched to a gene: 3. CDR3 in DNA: TGTGCCAGCAGGGACAGGGGGCGCGACACTGAAGCTTTCTTT. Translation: CASRDRGRDTEAFF.

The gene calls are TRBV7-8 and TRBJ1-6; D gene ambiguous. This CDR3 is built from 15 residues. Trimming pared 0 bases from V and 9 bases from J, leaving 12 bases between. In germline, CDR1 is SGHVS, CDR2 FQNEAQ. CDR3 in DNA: TGTGCCAGCAGCTTAGCAGCCCGTGTGGGTTCACCCCTCCACTTT. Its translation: CASSLAARVGSPLHF.

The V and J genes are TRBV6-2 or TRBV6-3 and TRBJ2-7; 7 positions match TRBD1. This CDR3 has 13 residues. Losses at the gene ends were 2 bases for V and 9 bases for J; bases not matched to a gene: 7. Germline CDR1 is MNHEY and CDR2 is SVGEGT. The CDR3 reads CASSYGTVLGQYF. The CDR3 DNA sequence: TGTGCCAGCAGTTACGGGACAGTCCTAGGGCAGTACTTC.

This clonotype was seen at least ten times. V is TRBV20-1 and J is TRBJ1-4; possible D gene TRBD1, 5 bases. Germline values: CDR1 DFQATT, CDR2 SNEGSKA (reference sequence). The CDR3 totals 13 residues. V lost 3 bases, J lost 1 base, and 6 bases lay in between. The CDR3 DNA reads TGCAGTGCTAGCACAGGAACTAATGAAAAACTGTTTTTT. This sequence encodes CSASTGTNEKLFF.

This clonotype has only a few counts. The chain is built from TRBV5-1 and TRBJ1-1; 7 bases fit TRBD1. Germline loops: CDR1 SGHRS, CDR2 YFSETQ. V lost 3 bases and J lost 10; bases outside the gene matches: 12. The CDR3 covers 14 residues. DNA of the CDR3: TGCGCCAGCAGCTGGGAAGGGACAGCCCCCGGAGCTTTCTTT. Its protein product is CASSWEGTAPGAFF.

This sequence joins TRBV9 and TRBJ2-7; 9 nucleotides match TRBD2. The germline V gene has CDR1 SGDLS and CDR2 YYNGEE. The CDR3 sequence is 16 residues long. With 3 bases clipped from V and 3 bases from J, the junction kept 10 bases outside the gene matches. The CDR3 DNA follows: TGTGCCAGCAGCGCCTCGACTAGCGGAGGTGGCTACGAGCAGTACTTC. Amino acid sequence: CASSASTSGGGYEQYF.

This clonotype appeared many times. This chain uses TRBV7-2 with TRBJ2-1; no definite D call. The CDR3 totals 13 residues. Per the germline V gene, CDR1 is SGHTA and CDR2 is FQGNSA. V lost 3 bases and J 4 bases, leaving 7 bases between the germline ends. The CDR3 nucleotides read TGTGCCAGCAGCTTCGACTGGTACAATGAGCAGTTCTTC. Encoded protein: CASSFDWYNEQFF.

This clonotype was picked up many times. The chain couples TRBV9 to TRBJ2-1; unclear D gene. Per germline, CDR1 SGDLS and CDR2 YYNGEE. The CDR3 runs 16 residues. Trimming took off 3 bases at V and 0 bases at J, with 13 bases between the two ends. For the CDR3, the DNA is TGTGCCAGCAGCGAGAGGCAACACCGCTCCTACAATGAGCAGTTCTTC. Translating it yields CASSERQHRSYNEQFF.

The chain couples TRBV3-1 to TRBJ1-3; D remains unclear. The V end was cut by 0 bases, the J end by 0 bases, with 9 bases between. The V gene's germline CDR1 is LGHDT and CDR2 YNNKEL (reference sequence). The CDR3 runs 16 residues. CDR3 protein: CASSQDRVLSGNTIYF. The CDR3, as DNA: TGTGCCAGCAGCCAAGATAGGGTCCTCTCTGGAAACACCATATATTTT. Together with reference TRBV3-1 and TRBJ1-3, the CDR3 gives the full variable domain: DTAVSQTPKYLVTQMGNDKSIKCEQNLGHDTMYWYKQDSKKFLKIMFSYNNKELIINETVPNRFSPKSPDKAHLNLHINSLELGDSAVYFCASSQDRVLSGNTIYFGEGSWLTVV.

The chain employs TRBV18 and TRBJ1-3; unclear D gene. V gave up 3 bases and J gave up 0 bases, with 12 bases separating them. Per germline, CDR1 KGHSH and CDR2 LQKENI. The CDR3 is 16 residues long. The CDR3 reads CASSPTGSISGNTIYF. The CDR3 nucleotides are TGTGCCAGCTCACCCACCGGGAGTATCTCTGGAAACACCATATATTTT. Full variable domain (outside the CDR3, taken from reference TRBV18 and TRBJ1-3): NAGVMQNPRHLVRRRGQEARLRCSPMKGHSHVYWYRQLPEEGLKFMVYLQKENIIDESGMPKERFSAEFPKEGPSILRIQQVVRGDSAAYFCASSPTGSISGNTIYFGEGSWLTVV.

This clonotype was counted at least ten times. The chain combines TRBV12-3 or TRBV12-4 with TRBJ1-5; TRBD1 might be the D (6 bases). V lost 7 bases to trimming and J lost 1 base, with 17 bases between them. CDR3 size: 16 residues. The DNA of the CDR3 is TGTGCCAGCACGGGGTCGGGGGGCAGGAGCAATCAGCCCCAGCATTTT. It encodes CASTGSGGRSNQPQHF.

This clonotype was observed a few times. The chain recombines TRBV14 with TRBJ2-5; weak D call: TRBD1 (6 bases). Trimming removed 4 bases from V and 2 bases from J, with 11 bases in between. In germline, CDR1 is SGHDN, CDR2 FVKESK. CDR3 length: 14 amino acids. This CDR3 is CASSPGQRQETQYF. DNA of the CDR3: TGTGCCAGCAGCCCCGGACAGAGACAAGAGACCCAGTACTTC.

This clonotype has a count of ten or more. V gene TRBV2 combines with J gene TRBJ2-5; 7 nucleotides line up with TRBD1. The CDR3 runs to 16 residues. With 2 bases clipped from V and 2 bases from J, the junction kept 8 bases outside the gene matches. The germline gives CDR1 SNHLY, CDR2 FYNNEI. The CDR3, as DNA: TGTGCCAGCAGTGAAAGGTCTGGGACAGCACAAGAGACCCAGTACTTC. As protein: CASSERSGTAQETQYF.

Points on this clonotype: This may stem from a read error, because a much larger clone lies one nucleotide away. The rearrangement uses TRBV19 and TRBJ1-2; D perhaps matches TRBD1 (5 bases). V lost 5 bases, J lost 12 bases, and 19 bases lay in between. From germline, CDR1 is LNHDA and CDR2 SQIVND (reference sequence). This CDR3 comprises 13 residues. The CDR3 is CASSATGVAGDTF. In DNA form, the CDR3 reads TGTGCCAGTAGTGCAACAGGCGTGGCCGGCGACACCTTC. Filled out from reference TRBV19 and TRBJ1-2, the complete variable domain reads DGGITQSPKYLFRKEGQNVTLSCEQNLNHDAMYWYRQDPGQGLRLIYYSQIVNDFQKGDIAEGYSVSREKKESFPLTVTSAQKNPTAFYLCASSATGVAGDTFGSGTRLTVV.